Shown below are 4 T cell receptor beta chains from a single sample sequenced in a study of a mutant IDH1 vaccine in newly diagnosed glioma. The protocol was immunoSEQ multiplex PCR, while the TCRdb copy is restricted to in-frame clones and leaves out a portion. The table includes about 98,000 clones, around 90% detected once. The time point is: baseline, week 1 (first vaccination visit). Treatment here: pre-vaccination baseline after standard-of-care therapy. The specimen was PBMCs, collected from a glioma patient treated with radiotherapy, temozolomide or both. The receptors shown here come from a woman between 45 and 60 years old with glioma.

The chain is built from TRBV2 and TRBJ1-1, with D uncertain. The CDR3 is made up of 13 amino acids. Between the trimmed V and J ends, which lost 4 bases and 1 base, there was a span of 7 bases. The germline gives CDR1 SNHLY, CDR2 FYNNEI. The CDR3 DNA follows: TGTGCCAGCAGTGGCGCTGGGAACACTGAAGCTTTCTTT. It specifies CASSGAGNTEAFF.

This chain connects TRBV11-2 to TRBJ2-7, with 8 bases lining up with TRBD1. Germline CDR1 and CDR2: SGHAT and FQNNGV. V was pared by 5 bases and J by 3 bases, with 6 bases of the junction left unmatched. This CDR3 has 14 amino acids. In DNA form, the CDR3 reads TGTGCCAGCAGCCATAGCACAGGGGGCTACGAGCAGTACTTC. It specifies CASSHSTGGYEQYF.

This rearrangement joins TRBV4-1 to TRBJ2-2; 7 bases map to TRBD2. J gave up 3 bases and V 1 base, and 11 bases lay outside the gene matches. Germline lookup yields CDR1 MGHRA and CDR2 YSYEKL. This CDR3 comprises 18 residues. CDR3 in amino acids: CASSQVGGVGGDTGELFF. In nucleotides, the CDR3 is TGCGCCAGCAGCCAAGTGGGAGGGGTAGGTGGGGACACCGGGGAGCTGTTTTTT.

The CDR3 loop reads CASSVKAGVVQETQYF. In DNA form, the CDR3 reads TGTGCCAGCAGCGTAAAAGCGGGAGTAGTACAAGAGACCCAGTACTTC. This rearrangement joins TRBV9 to TRBJ2-5; TRBD2 agrees at 8 bases. Losses at the gene ends were 1 base for V and 2 bases for J; bases not matched to a gene: 7. Germline-derived CDR1 and CDR2 are SGDLS and YYNGEE. This CDR3 contains 16 residues.